This TCR beta chain emerged from a study of T cell repertoires in cytomegalovirus infection. Study-level background: CMV infection together with matching HLA type was indicated by public TCR beta signatures.

Germline V gene lookup returns CDR1 ENHRY and CDR2 SYGVKD. The CDR3 consists of 14 residues. Unmatched junction bases numbered 1, after V lost 0 bases and J lost 2 bases. TCRdb analysed the reads with MiXCR anew, one entry per CDR3 protein. The data show 800,000 to 950,000 distinct CDR3 sequences, about 30% seen once. This clonotype showed up just a few times. Its antigen remains unknown. The rearrangement joins TRBV10-3 to TRBJ2-7; 7 bases are shared with TRBD2. The sequence was collected from a human donor in good health (CMV status not recorded). Some clones in this sample may be carry-over from other donors' samples. The sequencing here drew on cultured CD8+ T cells from PBMCs, taken from culture after CMV antigen stimulation. The CDR3 protein is CAISESGGTYEQYF. DNA of the CDR3: TGTGCCATCAGTGAGTCGGGGGGGACCTACGAGCAGTACTTC.